The 21 T cell receptor beta chains below come from one sample, sequenced in a study of cytomegalovirus exposure and HLA in healthy donors. Researchers ran the PCR with 60 Vbeta and 13 Jbeta primers. The protocol was immunoSEQ multiplex PCR, while the TCRdb copy is restricted to in-frame clones and leaves out a portion. The repertoire holds 50,000 to 65,000 clones, with roughly 75% as singletons. What was sequenced was PBMCs. The receptor source for this set is a woman in her 40s in good health and CMV-seropositive.

This clone was seen a single time. The chain uses TRBV10-2 and TRBJ1-6; no definite D call. The CDR3 contains 12 residues. Germline CDR1 reads WSHSY; CDR2 reads SAAADI. V lost 10 bases and J 7 bases, leaving 11 bases between the germline ends. CDR3 sequence: CATRRRNSPLHF. The CDR3 region has the DNA TGCGCCACCCGAAGGAGGAATTCACCCCTCCACTTT.

There are a few counts of this clone. J is TRBJ1-3 and V is TRBV25-1, with TRBD1 identical over 8 bases. With 6 bases clipped from V and 6 bases from J, the junction kept 7 bases outside the gene matches. Germline V gene sequence: CDR1 MGHDK, CDR2 SYGVNS. This CDR3 is 14 amino acids long. The CDR3 reads CASSLQGEKNTIYF. DNA for the CDR3: TGTGCCAGCAGCCTACAGGGGGAGAAAAACACCATATATTTT.

The chain is built from TRBV6-4 and TRBJ1-1; D is undetermined. The CDR3 consists of 13 residues. Deletions cut 5 bases from V and 1 base from J, with 8 bases between. The V gene's germline CDR1 is MRHNA and CDR2 SNTAGT. The chain's CDR3 is CASSRQRNTEAFF. Here the CDR3 DNA reads TGTGCCAGCAGTCGACAACGGAACACTGAAGCTTTCTTT.

The chain links TRBV5-5 to TRBJ1-4, with D perhaps TRBD1 (6 bases). Germline CDR1 is SGHKS and CDR2 is YYEKEE (reference sequence). CDR3 length: 15 residues. V was cut by 0 bases and J by 5 bases, with 11 bases left in between. The CDR3 is CASSLGFTGNEKLFF. CDR3 DNA: TGTGCCAGCAGCTTGGGTTTCACAGGGAATGAAAAACTGTTTTTT.

The chain recombines TRBV27 with TRBJ1-2; 7 bases are shared with TRBD1. From germline, CDR1 is MNHEY and CDR2 SMNVEV (reference sequence). This CDR3 contains 12 residues. Unmatched junction bases numbered 5, after V lost 5 bases and J lost 8 bases. The CDR3 is CASSTGEGGYTF. CDR3 sequence (DNA): TGTGCCAGCAGTACAGGGGAAGGGGGCTACACCTTC.

The rearrangement uses TRBV5-1 and TRBJ1-1, with D possibly TRBD1 on 6 matching bases. Germline loops: CDR1 SGHRS, CDR2 YFSETQ. The germline V and J ends were trimmed by 5 bases and 4 bases, with 21 bases remaining between them. CDR3 length equals 16 residues. CDR3 sequence: CASSLQGHQRGTEAFF. In DNA, the CDR3 is TGCGCCAGCAGTCTTCAGGGGCACCAACGGGGCACTGAAGCTTTCTTT.

The rearrangement joins TRBV6-5 to TRBJ2-3; 8 nucleotides match TRBD2. This CDR3 has 15 residues. Per the germline V gene, CDR1 is MNHEY and CDR2 is SVGAGI. With 5 bases clipped from V and 6 bases from J, the junction kept 10 bases outside the gene matches. CDR3 coding DNA: TGTGCCAGCAGTCTACTAGCGGCCCCGGGTGATACGCAGTATTTT. Translation: CASSLLAAPGDTQYF.

Only one count was recorded for this clone. CDR3 in DNA: TGTGCCAGCAGTTTCAGCGGGCCCAGCTCCTACAATGAGCAGTTCTTC. Its translation: CASSFSGPSSYNEQFF. The V and J genes are TRBV27 and TRBJ2-1; the D gene is possibly TRBD2 (6 bases). The CDR3 is made up of 16 amino acids. Per germline, CDR1 MNHEY and CDR2 SMNVEV (reference sequence). V lost 3 bases and J lost 0, with 12 bases in between.

Of note for this clone: Additional DNA sequences in this sample encode the identical CDR3. V is TRBV7-9 and J is TRBJ1-1; 11 bases line up with TRBD1. Germline loops: CDR1 SEHNR, CDR2 FQNEAQ (reference sequence). The CDR3 runs 16 residues. The V segment lost 4 bases and the J segment 3 bases; nucleotides outside the gene matches: 7. CDR3 in amino acids: CASSSTRDRGDTEAFF. Written as DNA, the CDR3 is TGTGCCAGCAGCTCCACCCGGGACAGGGGGGACACTGAAGCTTTCTTT. Full variable domain (remainder filled in from reference TRBV7-9 and TRBJ1-1): DTGVSQNPRHKITKRGQNVTFRCDPISEHNRLYWYRQTLGQGPEFLTYFQNEAQLEKSRLLSDRFSAERPKGSFSTLEIQRTEQGDSAMYLCASSSTRDRGDTEAFFGQGTRLTVV.

The V call is TRBV5-4, the J call TRBJ2-5; possibly TRBD1 for D (6 bases). This CDR3 is built from 14 residues. Trimming removed 1 base at V and 4 bases at J, with 11 bases between. Germline V gives CDR1 SGHNT, CDR2 YYREEE (reference sequence). CDR3 coding DNA: TGTGCCAGCAGCTTGTGGGAACAGGGAGAGACCCAGTACTTC. This translates into CASSLWEQGETQYF.

The rearrangement joins TRBV6-1 to TRBJ2-2; D possibly corresponds to TRBD2 (5 bases). Germline-derived CDR1 and CDR2 are MNHNS and SASEGT. Trimming pared 7 bases from V and 4 bases from J, leaving 13 bases between. This CDR3 region has 14 residues. The CDR3 nucleotides read TGTGCCAGCACCGCGGACTGGACCACCGGGGAGCTGTTTTTT. It codes for CASTADWTTGELFF.

The rearrangement uses TRBV20-1 and TRBJ2-3, with D hard to call. Germline V gene sequence: CDR1 DFQATT, CDR2 SNEGSKA (reference sequence). V lost 4 bases and J lost 5, with 7 bases in between. This CDR3 has 11 amino acids. The CDR3 nucleotides are TGCAGTGCTACGAGAGGAGATACGCAGTATTTT. Protein product: CSATRGDTQYF.

The chain combines TRBV7-2 with TRBJ1-5, with 7 bases matching TRBD1. CDR3 length equals 15 residues. Germline CDR1 is SGHTA and CDR2 is FQGNSA. Trimming took 7 bases from V and 6 from J; bases not matched to a gene: 12. The CDR3 region is CASTGPQAGGQPQHF. CDR3 DNA: TGTGCCAGCACCGGACCCCAGGCAGGGGGTCAGCCCCAGCATTTT.

The V and J genes are TRBV15 and TRBJ2-2, with TRBD2 as a possible D gene (7 bases). Trimming removed 3 bases from V and 7 bases from J, with 15 bases in between. There are 15 residues in the CDR3. Germline V CDR1 and CDR2: LNHNV, YYDKDF (reference sequence). The CDR3 is CATSSYRGAGGELFF. CDR3 sequence (DNA): TGTGCCACCAGCAGTTACCGGGGGGCTGGCGGGGAGCTGTTTTTT.

This CDR3 reads CASSQERGRPGELFF. The CDR3 region has the DNA TGCGCCAGCAGCCAAGAAAGGGGGCGGCCCGGGGAGCTGTTTTTT. The gene calls are TRBV4-3 and TRBJ2-2; 7 nucleotides agree with TRBD1. This CDR3 contains 15 residues. Per the germline V gene, CDR1 is LGHNA and CDR2 is YSLEER. With V trimmed by 0 bases and J by 6 bases, 4 bases remained unmatched.

The chain couples TRBV30 to TRBJ2-7, with 10 nucleotides matching TRBD1. The trim removed 6 bases at V and 6 bases at J, leaving 14 bases unmatched. The CDR3 extends over 15 amino acids. From germline, CDR1 is GTSNPN and CDR2 SVGIG (reference sequence). The CDR3 region has the DNA TGTGCCTGCGAATTATCCGGGACAGGGGTCGGCGAGCAGTACTTC. Amino acid sequence: CACELSGTGVGEQYF. The entire variable domain, with the rest obtained from reference TRBV30 and TRBJ2-7, is as follows: SQTIHQWPATLVQPVGSPLSLECTVEGTSNPNLYWYRQAAGRGLQLLFYSVGIGQISSEVPQNLSASRPQDRQFILSSKKLLLSDSGFYLCACELSGTGVGEQYFGPGTRLTVT.

This clone was picked up a small number of times. This rearrangement joins TRBV19 to TRBJ1-4; 8 nucleotides match TRBD1. Trimming at V came to 3 bases and at J to 5 bases, leaving 5 bases not matched to a gene. The CDR3 sequence is 15 residues long. Germline V gene data show CDR1 as LNHDA and CDR2 as SQIVND (reference sequence). The CDR3 spells CASSIRGQENEKLFF. CDR3 coding DNA: TGTGCCAGTAGTATCCGGGGACAGGAGAATGAAAAACTGTTTTTT. Supplemented by reference TRBV19 and TRBJ1-4, the full variable domain reads DGGITQSPKYLFRKEGQNVTLSCEQNLNHDAMYWYRQDPGQGLRLIYYSQIVNDFQKGDIAEGYSVSREKKESFPLTVTSAQKNPTAFYLCASSIRGQENEKLFFGSGTQLSVL.

The V and J genes are TRBV5-1 and TRBJ2-1; 10 positions match TRBD2. CDR1 is SGHRS and CDR2 is YFSETQ in the germline V gene. The CDR3 is 16 amino acids. V gave up 1 base and J gave up 7 bases; unmatched junction bases: 8. The CDR3 loop reads CASSLTSGVTGNEQFF. The CDR3 DNA reads TGCGCCAGCAGCTTGACTAGCGGGGTAACGGGAAATGAGCAGTTCTTC. Full variable domain (missing parts from reference TRBV5-1 and TRBJ2-1): KAGVTQTPRYLIKTRGQQVTLSCSPISGHRSVSWYQQTPGQGLQFLFEYFSETQRNKGNFPGRFSGRQFSNSRSEMNVSTLELGDSALYLCASSLTSGVTGNEQFFGPGTRLTVL.

The chain has TRBV27 and TRBJ1-2; a weak D match, TRBD1 (5 bases). Per the germline V gene, CDR1 is MNHEY and CDR2 is SMNVEV (reference sequence). This CDR3 is built from 13 residues. Trimming removed 2 bases from V and 8 bases from J, with 12 bases in between. The CDR3 DNA follows: TGTGCCAGCAGTTTAGGGGGACTTCAAGGCTACACCTTC. Its protein product is CASSLGGLQGYTF.

V and J are TRBV10-3 and TRBJ1-3; D is possibly TRBD1 (6 bases). Trimming removed 11 bases at V and 0 bases at J, with 11 bases between. Looked up from germline, CDR1 is ENHRY and CDR2 is SYGVKD. The CDR3 is 13 amino acids. The CDR3: CAVQGSSGNTIYF. The DNA of the CDR3 is TGTGCCGTACAGGGAAGCTCTGGAAACACCATATATTTT.

The V gene is TRBV5-5, the J gene TRBJ2-7; 9 nucleotides agree with TRBD1. The ends lost 4 bases at V and 6 bases at J; junction bases unmatched: 5. This CDR3 has 13 residues. Germline V gives CDR1 SGHKS, CDR2 YYEKEE (reference sequence). CDR3 nucleotides: TGTGCCAGCAGCACCCTGACAGGGGGCGAGCAGTACTTC. Its protein is CASSTLTGGEQYF.